The next 24 T cell receptor beta chains were all read from a single sample in a study of blood T cell repertoires in COVID-19. Profiling relied on immunoSEQ multiplex PCR, and the TCRdb table lists in-frame clones only, not all of them. The sample carries tens of thousands of clones, around 90% recorded once. Sequenced sample: peripheral blood. These receptors were taken from a man aged 45-65 years with COVID-19, enrolled during active disease.

The chain recombines TRBV5-5 with TRBJ1-6, with TRBD1 matching 8 bases. V lost 2 bases, J lost 5 bases, and 3 bases stayed unmatched. The CDR3 extends over 15 amino acids. CDR1 and CDR2 from the germline V gene are SGHKS and YYEKEE (reference sequence). CDR3 loop: CASSFAGGNNSPLHF. The DNA of the CDR3 is TGTGCCAGCAGCTTTGCAGGGGGCAATAATTCACCCCTCCACTTT.

The V call is TRBV6-1, the J call TRBJ1-5; 8 nucleotides align to TRBD1. The V and J ends lost 4 bases and 7 bases, in that order; junction bases with no gene match: 12. This CDR3 is 16 amino acids long. Germline-derived CDR1 and CDR2 are MNHNS and SASEGT. The CDR3 nucleotides are TGTGCCAGCAGTGCCGGGTTGGACAGGGCACGGCAGCCCCAGCATTTT. Protein sequence: CASSAGLDRARQPQHF.

V usage is TRBV15 and J usage is TRBJ2-4, with D possibly TRBD1 on 6 matching bases. The CDR3 totals 17 residues. V gave up 0 bases and J gave up 0 bases, with 12 bases separating them. The V gene's germline CDR1 is LNHNV and CDR2 YYDKDF (reference sequence). This chain's CDR3 is CATSREGAGVAKNIQYF. As DNA, the CDR3 is TGTGCCACCAGCAGAGAAGGGGCAGGGGTAGCCAAAAACATTCAGTACTTC.

The V call is TRBV29-1, the J call TRBJ1-4; 7 positions match TRBD1. Germline V lookup: CDR1 SQVTM, CDR2 ANQGSEA. The junction had 1 base not matched to a gene; V was cut back by 5 bases and J by 4 bases. This CDR3 is 12 amino acids long. The chain's CDR3 is CSVQGGNEKLFF. For the CDR3, the DNA is TGCAGCGTTCAGGGGGGTAATGAAAAACTGTTTTTT.

V is TRBV18 and J is TRBJ2-5; 8 nucleotides match TRBD1. V trimming: 2 bases; J trimming: 5 bases; junction bases outside the gene matches: 13. The CDR3 extends over 17 amino acids. CDR1 is KGHSH and CDR2 is LQKENI in the germline V gene. CDR3 nucleotides: TGTGCCAGCTCACCAGCCCCCGGGGCAGGGGGCGACGAGACCCAGTACTTC. It is translated as CASSPAPGAGGDETQYF. The full variable domain, completed using reference TRBV18 and TRBJ2-5, is NAGVMQNPRHLVRRRGQEARLRCSPMKGHSHVYWYRQLPEEGLKFMVYLQKENIIDESGMPKERFSAEFPKEGPSILRIQQVVRGDSAAYFCASSPAPGAGGDETQYFGPGTRLLVL.

V gene TRBV24-1 combines with J gene TRBJ2-7; 7 nucleotides align to TRBD1. Losses at the gene ends were 0 bases for V and 3 bases for J; bases not matched to a gene: 7. The CDR3 length is 16 residues. In germline, CDR1 is KGHDR, CDR2 SFDVKD. The CDR3 sequence: CATSDLPLGTDYEQYF. The CDR3 DNA follows: TGTGCCACCAGTGATTTGCCCCTTGGGACAGACTACGAGCAGTACTTC.

CDR3 region: CASSFGQETQYF. The CDR3 bases are TGTGCCAGCAGCTTCGGTCAAGAGACCCAGTACTTC. The chain couples TRBV7-9 to TRBJ2-5; unclear D gene. CDR3 length equals 12 residues. Per the germline V gene, CDR1 is SEHNR and CDR2 is FQNEAQ (reference sequence). V gave up 3 bases and J gave up 2 bases, with 4 bases separating them. The full variable domain, rest sourced from reference TRBV7-9 and TRBJ2-5, is DTGVSQNPRHKITKRGQNVTFRCDPISEHNRLYWYRQTLGQGPEFLTYFQNEAQLEKSRLLSDRFSAERPKGSFSTLEIQRTEQGDSAMYLCASSFGQETQYFGPGTRLLVL.

The V and J genes are TRBV19 and TRBJ2-2; possible D gene TRBD2, 5 bases. The CDR3 is 13 residues long. The V and J ends lost 1 base and 6 bases respectively, with 6 bases between them. Germline CDR1 is LNHDA and CDR2 is SQIVND (reference sequence). CDR3 protein: CASSIGRAGELFF. CDR3 bases: TGTGCCAGTAGTATAGGGCGGGCCGGGGAGCTGTTTTTT.

The chain uses TRBV30 and TRBJ2-3, with D perhaps matching TRBD2 (7 bases). The CDR3 is 14 residues long. V lost 0 bases and J 6 bases, leaving 13 bases between the germline ends. From germline, CDR1 is GTSNPN and CDR2 SVGIG (reference sequence). The CDR3 DNA sequence: TGTGCCTGGAGTGTACGGGGGGCCGCCGATACGCAGTATTTT. Amino acid sequence: CAWSVRGAADTQYF.

The rearrangement joins TRBV5-1 to TRBJ2-3; D may be TRBD2 (6 bases). The CDR3 is 15 amino acids. With 4 bases removed from V and 4 bases from J, the gap between germline ends came to 16 bases. The germline gives CDR1 SGHRS, CDR2 YFSETQ. CDR3 sequence (DNA): TGCGCCAGCAGCGTGGGATCCTCGGGGGCAGATACGCAGTATTTT. Protein: CASSVGSSGADTQYF.

The chain joins TRBV5-1 to TRBJ2-7; 7 bases align to TRBD2. CDR1 and CDR2 from the germline V gene are SGHRS and YFSETQ. CDR3 size: 15 residues. The trim removed 0 bases at V and 2 bases at J, leaving 5 bases unmatched. CDR3 residues: CASSLDPAGTYEQYF. As DNA, the CDR3 is TGCGCCAGCAGCTTGGATCCAGCGGGAACCTACGAGCAGTACTTC.

V and J are TRBV5-1 and TRBJ2-1; 7 nucleotides line up with TRBD1. The CDR3 consists of 15 residues. The germline V gene has CDR1 SGHRS and CDR2 YFSETQ. J gave up 0 bases and V 3 bases, and 3 bases lay outside the gene matches. CDR3 in DNA: TGCGCCAGCAGCTCAACAGGGGCCTCCTACAATGAGCAGTTCTTC. It translates to CASSSTGASYNEQFF.

The CDR3: CASTRGLPNTEAFF. The CDR3 region has the DNA TGTGCCAGCACCCGGGGACTGCCGAACACTGAAGCTTTCTTT. The chain couples TRBV6-5 to TRBJ1-1; D might be TRBD1 (5 bases). Germline V gives CDR1 MNHEY, CDR2 SVGAGI. The CDR3 contains 14 residues. Trimming took 7 bases from V and 1 from J, leaving 13 bases between them.

This chain links TRBV7-9 with TRBJ2-7, with a possible D match to TRBD1 (5 bases). V lost 1 base and J lost 2, with 12 bases in between. CDR3 length equals 15 residues. Germline V CDR1 and CDR2: SEHNR, FQNEAQ (reference sequence). Here the CDR3 reads CASSLVSGRAYEQYF. The CDR3 DNA is TGTGCCAGCAGCTTAGTGTCCGGCAGGGCCTACGAGCAGTACTTC.

The chain is built from TRBV7-2 and TRBJ2-3; 8 nucleotides align to TRBD2. This CDR3 is built from 15 residues. Germline lookup yields CDR1 SGHTA and CDR2 FQGNSA. V trimming: 5 bases; J trimming: 1 base; junction bases outside the gene matches: 5. The CDR3 region is CASSPPLAGTDTQYF. CDR3 coding DNA: TGTGCCAGCAGCCCCCCACTAGCGGGCACAGATACGCAGTATTTT.

V gene TRBV5-1 combines with J gene TRBJ2-1, with D possibly TRBD2 on 7 matching bases. The CDR3 covers 15 residues. The V end lost 7 bases, the J end lost 9 bases, and 23 bases lay between the germline ends. The germline V gene has CDR1 SGHRS and CDR2 YFSETQ. The CDR3 region is CASRWGGARSGEQFF. The CDR3 DNA reads as TGCGCCAGCCGATGGGGGGGCGCTCGATCGGGTGAGCAGTTCTTC.

This clone was picked up a small number of times. This rearrangement joins TRBV30 to TRBJ1-4, with D possibly matching TRBD1 (5 bases). V was shortened by 6 bases and J by 5 bases, with 13 bases between the two germline ends. CDR1 and CDR2 from the germline V gene are GTSNPN and SVGIG (reference sequence). The CDR3 is made up of 13 amino acids. DNA of the CDR3: TGTGCCTGTGAGGGACTGATAAATGAAAAACTGTTTTTT. It specifies CACEGLINEKLFF.

J is TRBJ1-2 and V is TRBV5-4; 7 bases are a match to TRBD1. J lost 7 bases, V lost 4 bases, and 4 bases had no gene match. The germline gives CDR1 SGHNT, CDR2 YYREEE (reference sequence). The CDR3 totals 12 residues. The CDR3 DNA sequence: TGTGCCAGCAGCACGACAGGGCGTGGCTACACCTTC. It specifies CASSTTGRGYTF.

The chain links TRBV5-1 to TRBJ2-1; a possible D gene is TRBD2 (6 bases). The germline V and J ends were trimmed by 5 bases and 9 bases, with 21 bases remaining between them. Per the germline V gene, CDR1 is SGHRS and CDR2 is YFSETQ. CDR3 length equals 15 residues. CDR3: CASRPTSPSGSEQFF. The CDR3 DNA follows: TGCGCCAGCAGGCCTACTAGCCCCTCAGGGAGTGAGCAGTTCTTC.

The chain couples TRBV6-2 or TRBV6-3 to TRBJ2-7, with 12 bases lining up with TRBD1. CDR3 length: 16 amino acids. CDR1 is MNHEY, CDR2 SVGEGT, per germline. After removal of 4 bases from V and 5 bases from J, the junction contained 9 bases not matched to a gene. For the CDR3, the DNA is TGTGCCAGCAGTTCCCCCCGGGACAGGGGGCTGAACGAGCAGTACTTC. This codes for CASSSPRDRGLNEQYF.

The genes are TRBV27 and TRBJ2-3, with D possibly matching TRBD1 (6 bases). The CDR3 runs to 14 residues. V shed 5 bases and J shed 8 bases, with 17 bases lying between them. CDR1 and CDR2 (germline): MNHEY, SMNVEV (reference sequence). The CDR3 region is CASSTSDRLITQYF. The CDR3 nucleotides read TGTGCCAGCAGTACCTCGGACAGACTCATTACGCAGTATTTT.

The V and J genes are TRBV5-5 and TRBJ1-2; D is undetermined. This CDR3 comprises 14 residues. Germline V gene data show CDR1 as SGHKS and CDR2 as YYEKEE (reference sequence). Trimming cost V 4 bases and J 7 bases, with 17 bases left between them. The CDR3 region has the DNA TGTGCCAGCAGCCTGGCCATCGGGGAGAGTGGCTACACCTTC. Protein product: CASSLAIGESGYTF.

Details on this clone: The sample has other DNA sequences that encode this CDR3 too. The rearrangement links TRBV6-5 to TRBJ2-7; D might be TRBD2 (6 bases). This CDR3 has 13 amino acids. Germline CDR1 is MNHEY and CDR2 is SVGAGI. Trimming took off 5 bases at V and 2 bases at J, with 10 bases between the two ends. The CDR3 DNA reads TGTGCCAGCAGTAGGGACTCTCCCTACGAGCAGTACTTC. Encoded protein: CASSRDSPYEQYF.

The chain recombines TRBV9 with TRBJ2-2, with 8 nucleotides matching TRBD2. V trimming: 0 bases; J trimming: 7 bases; junction bases outside the gene matches: 14. CDR1 SGDLS and CDR2 YYNGEE come from the germline V gene. The CDR3 length is 18 residues. The CDR3: CASSVDVQAGARSGELFF. In nucleotides, the CDR3 is TGTGCCAGCAGCGTAGACGTACAAGCGGGAGCCCGAAGCGGGGAGCTGTTTTTT.